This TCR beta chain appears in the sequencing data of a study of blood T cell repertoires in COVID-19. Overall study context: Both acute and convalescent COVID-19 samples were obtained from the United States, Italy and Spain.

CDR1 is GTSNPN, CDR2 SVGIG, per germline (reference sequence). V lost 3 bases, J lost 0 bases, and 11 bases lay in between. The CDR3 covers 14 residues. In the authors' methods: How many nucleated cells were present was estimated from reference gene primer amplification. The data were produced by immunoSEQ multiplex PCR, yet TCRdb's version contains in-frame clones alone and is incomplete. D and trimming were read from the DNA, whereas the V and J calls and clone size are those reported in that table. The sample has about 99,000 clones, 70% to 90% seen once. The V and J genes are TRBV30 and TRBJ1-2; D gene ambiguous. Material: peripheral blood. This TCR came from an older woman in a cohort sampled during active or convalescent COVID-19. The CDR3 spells CAWSSPGANYGYTF. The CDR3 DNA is TGTGCCTGGAGCTCCCCGGGAGCTAACTATGGCTACACCTTC.